The rows below give T cell receptor beta chains drawn from one sample of a study of blood T cell repertoires in COVID-19. Sequenced by immunoSEQ multiplex PCR; TCRdb stores in-frame clones only, minus some. The data hold some 270,000 clones, with 89% observed a single time. Sequenced sample: PBMCs or T cells enriched from blood (not recorded which). The receptors here all came from a middle-aged woman who had recovered from COVID-19. Both conserved end residues are part of each CDR3. Each record gives: D gene, V gene, CDR3 protein. A D gene is named only where the DNA matches it firmly.

TRBD1 TRBV5-4 CASSLVGTANTEAFF
. TRBV19 CASRLTGRETQYF
. TRBV14 CASSQPEGSSYNEQFF
. TRBV19 CASSLGGTALYSNQPQHF
. TRBV30 CAWGTKTQYF
TRBD1 TRBV18 CASSQGTGGNEQYF
TRBD2 TRBV5-1 CASSLGDGGDLSYNEQFF
. TRBV18 CASSPRFGRGDSQETQYF
TRBD1 TRBV9 CASSATGSEKLFF
. TRBV27 CASSFRVTTEAFF
. TRBV5-1 CASSPRETTGYVYEQYF
. TRBV6-5 CASTQQGIYGYTF
. TRBV4-3 CASSSRLGAAKFF
TRBD2 TRBV5-1 CASSLAASGDEQFF
TRBD1 TRBV7-2 CASSLGPGTGWDNQPQHF
. TRBV18 CASSPGRSGGEKLFF